This T cell receptor beta chain was obtained from a study of T-cell reconstitution after alpha-beta-depleted transplantation in children. Study conclusions and caveats: T cells produced anew were the main source of T-cell counts and diversity one year after transplant. Surviving recipient T cells and thymic progenitors accounted for the high day-60 TCRbeta diversity observed in some patients. The origin of alpha-beta T cells about two months after transplant was reportedly several hundred expanded graft clones.

V shed 3 bases and J shed 5 bases, with 9 bases lying between them. The CDR3 length is 13 residues. Germline V lookup: CDR1 MNHEY, CDR2 SMNVEV (reference sequence). This clonotype appeared a few times. The antigen is unknown. TCRbeta library construction was performed incorporating unique molecular identifiers. TCRdb processed the PCR reads anew with MiXCR; each CDR3 protein has one entry. The repertoire has 450,000 to 550,000 distinct CDR3 sequences, roughly 11% of them found once; the top ten carry 11% to 15%. This specimen consisted of PBMCs, mostly from graft donor cells, obtained 180 days after TCRalphabeta/CD19-depleted stem cell transplant. The chain links TRBV27 to TRBJ2-3; maybe TRBD2 (5 bases). This receptor was taken from a female patient aged 2 to 10 who had a stem cell transplant for aplastic anemia, so the T cells may come from the graft donor. CDR3 in DNA: TGTGCCAGCAGTTTGGGAGAGGGAGATACGCAGTATTTT. Encoded protein: CASSLGEGDTQYF.